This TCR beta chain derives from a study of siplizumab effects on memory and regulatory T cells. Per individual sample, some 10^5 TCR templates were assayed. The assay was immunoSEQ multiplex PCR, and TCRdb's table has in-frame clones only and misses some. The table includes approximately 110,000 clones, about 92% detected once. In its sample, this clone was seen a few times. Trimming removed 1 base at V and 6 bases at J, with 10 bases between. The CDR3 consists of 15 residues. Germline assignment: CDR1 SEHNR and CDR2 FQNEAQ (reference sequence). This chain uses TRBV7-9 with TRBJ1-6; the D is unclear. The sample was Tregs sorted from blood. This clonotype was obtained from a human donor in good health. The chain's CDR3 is CASSLEGLGNSPLHF. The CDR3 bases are TGTGCCAGCAGCTTAGAAGGATTGGGTAATTCACCCCTCCACTTT.